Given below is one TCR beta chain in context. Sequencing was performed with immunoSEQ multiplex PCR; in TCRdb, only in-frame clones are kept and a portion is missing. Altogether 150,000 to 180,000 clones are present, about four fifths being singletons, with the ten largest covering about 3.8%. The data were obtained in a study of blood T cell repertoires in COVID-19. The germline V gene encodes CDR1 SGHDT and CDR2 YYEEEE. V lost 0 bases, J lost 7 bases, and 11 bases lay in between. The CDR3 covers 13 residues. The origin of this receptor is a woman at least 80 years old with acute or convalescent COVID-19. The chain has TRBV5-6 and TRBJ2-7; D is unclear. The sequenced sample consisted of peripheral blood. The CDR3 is CASSLDRATEQYF. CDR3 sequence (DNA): TGTGCCAGCAGCTTGGACAGAGCTACAGAGCAGTACTTC.